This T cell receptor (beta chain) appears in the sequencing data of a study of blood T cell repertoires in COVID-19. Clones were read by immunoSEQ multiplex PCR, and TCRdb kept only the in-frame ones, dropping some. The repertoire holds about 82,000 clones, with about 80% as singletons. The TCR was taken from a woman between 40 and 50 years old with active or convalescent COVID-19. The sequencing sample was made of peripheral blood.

The CDR3 reads CASSDQAGETSSYNEQFF. CDR3 DNA sequence: TGTGCCAGCAGCGACCAGGCGGGGGAAACGAGCTCCTACAATGAGCAGTTCTTC. The chain recombines TRBV9 with TRBJ2-1; 7 positions agree with TRBD2. Germline CDR1 and CDR2: SGDLS and YYNGEE. The CDR3 is 18 amino acids. After removal of 3 bases from V and 0 bases from J, the junction contained 12 bases not matched to a gene.